The TCR beta chain described here comes from a study of T cell responses to AZD1222 COVID-19 vaccine. Study results and caveats: Unmutated variant regions are reportedly the target of nearly half of TCRs that are spike-specific. Donors skewed white British and female; clonal diversity was possibly underestimated. Breadth and depth of Spike-specific TCRs rose after two AZD1222 doses. Seropositive AZD1222 recipients at baseline numbered only five to seven.

Method: immunoSEQ multiplex PCR; TCRdb's copy keeps in-frame clones and lacks some. Among about 82,000 clones, 70% to 90% were seen once, and the ten largest hold about an eighth. Worth noting for this clone: Its antigen is unknown.

V lost 4 bases to trimming and J lost 7 bases; unmatched junction nucleotides: 8. CDR1 is SGHVS, CDR2 FQNEAQ, per germline. This CDR3 is 16 amino acids long. This receptor was taken from an adult who received the AZD1222 COVID-19 vaccine. The sequenced sample was peripheral blood, obtained 28 days after the second AZD1222 dose. The chain has TRBV7-8 and TRBJ1-6; 9 bases map to TRBD1. The CDR3 DNA follows: TGTGCCAGCAGCTGGGACAGGGAGATCAAAAATTCACCCCTCCACTTT. This encodes CASSWDREIKNSPLHF.